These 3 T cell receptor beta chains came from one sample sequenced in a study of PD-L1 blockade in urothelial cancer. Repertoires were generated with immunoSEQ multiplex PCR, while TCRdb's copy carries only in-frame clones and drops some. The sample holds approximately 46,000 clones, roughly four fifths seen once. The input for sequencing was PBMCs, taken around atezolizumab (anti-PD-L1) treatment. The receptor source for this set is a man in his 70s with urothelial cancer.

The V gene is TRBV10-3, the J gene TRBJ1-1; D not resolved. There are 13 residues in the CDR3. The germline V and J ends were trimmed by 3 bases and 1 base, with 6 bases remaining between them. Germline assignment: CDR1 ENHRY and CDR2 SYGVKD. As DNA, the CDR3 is TGTGCCATCAGTGATCGAGCGAACACTGAAGCTTTCTTT. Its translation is CAISDRANTEAFF.

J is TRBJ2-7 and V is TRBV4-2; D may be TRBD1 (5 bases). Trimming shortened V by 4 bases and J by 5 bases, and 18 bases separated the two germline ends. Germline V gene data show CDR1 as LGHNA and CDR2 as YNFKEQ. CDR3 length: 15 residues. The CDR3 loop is CASSPRALLSDEQYF. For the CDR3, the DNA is TGTGCCAGCAGCCCCAGGGCACTCCTTTCTGACGAGCAGTACTTC.

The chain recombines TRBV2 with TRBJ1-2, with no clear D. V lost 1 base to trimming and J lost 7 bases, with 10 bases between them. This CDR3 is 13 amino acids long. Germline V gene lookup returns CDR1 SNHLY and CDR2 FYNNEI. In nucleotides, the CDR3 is TGTGCCAGCAGTGAAGTGCATGAGGGTGGCTACACCTTC. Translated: CASSEVHEGGYTF. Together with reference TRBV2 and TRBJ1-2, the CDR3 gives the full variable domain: EPEVTQTPSHQVTQMGQEVILRCVPISNHLYFYWYRQILGQKVEFLVSFYNNEISEKSEIFDDQFSVERPDGSNFTLKIRSTKLEDSAMYFCASSEVHEGGYTFGSGTRLTVV.